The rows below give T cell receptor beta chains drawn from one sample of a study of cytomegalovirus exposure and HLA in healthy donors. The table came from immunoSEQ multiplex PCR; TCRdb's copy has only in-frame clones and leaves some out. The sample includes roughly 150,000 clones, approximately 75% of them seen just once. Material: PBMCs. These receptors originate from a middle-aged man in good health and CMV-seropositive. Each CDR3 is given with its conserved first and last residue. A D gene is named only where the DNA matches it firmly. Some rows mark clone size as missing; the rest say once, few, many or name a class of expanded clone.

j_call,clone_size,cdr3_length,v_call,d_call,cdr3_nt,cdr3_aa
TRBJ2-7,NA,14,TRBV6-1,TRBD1,TGTGCCAGCTTCAGACAGGGGCTAGCCTCCGAGCAGTACTTC,CASFRQGLASEQYF
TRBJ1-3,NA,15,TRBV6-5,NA,TGTGCCAGCAGCTCTCCTCGCTACTTGGGAAACACCATATATTTT,CASSSPRYLGNTIYF
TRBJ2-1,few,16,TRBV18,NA,TGTGCCAGCTCACCACCGGGGCGTAGCTCCTACAATGAGCAGTTCTTC,CASSPPGRSSYNEQFF
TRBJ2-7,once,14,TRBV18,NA,TGTGCCAGCTCGCCCACAGGGTCCGCCTACGAGCAGTACTTC,CASSPTGSAYEQYF
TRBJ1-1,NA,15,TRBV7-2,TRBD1,TGTGCCAGCAGCAAGTCAGGGACAGGGAACACTGAAGCTTTCTTT,CASSKSGTGNTEAFF
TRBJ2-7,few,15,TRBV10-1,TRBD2,TGCGCCAGCAGTGAGCCCTCGCGGGGGGACGACGAGCAGTACTTC,CASSEPSRGDDEQYF
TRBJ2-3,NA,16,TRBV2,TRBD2,TGTGCCAGCAGGACTAGCGGGGGGACCCGCACAGATACGCAGTATTTT,CASRTSGGTRTDTQYF
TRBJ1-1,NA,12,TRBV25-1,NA,TGTGCCAGCATGGGGCAGAACACTGAAGCTTTCTTT,CASMGQNTEAFF
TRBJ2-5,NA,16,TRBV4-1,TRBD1,TGCGCCAGCAGCCAACGACAGGGGGCCAGGGAGGAGACCCAGTACTTC,CASSQRQGAREETQYF
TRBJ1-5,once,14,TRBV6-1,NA,TGTGCCACTCTACCAGGGATGGGCAATCAGCCCCAGCATTTT,CATLPGMGNQPQHF
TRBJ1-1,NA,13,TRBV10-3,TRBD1,TGTGCCATCTCAGGGGGCCGGAACACTGAAGCTTTCTTT,CAISGGRNTEAFF
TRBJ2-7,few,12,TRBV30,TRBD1,TGTGCCTGGAGACAGACAGGGCACGAGCAGTACTTC,CAWRQTGHEQYF
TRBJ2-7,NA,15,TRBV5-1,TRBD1,TGCGCCACGTCCTTCGGGACAGGGGGCTTCTACGAGCAGTACTTC,CATSFGTGGFYEQYF
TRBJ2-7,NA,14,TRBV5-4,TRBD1,TGTGCCAGCAGCTGGAGACAGGGCTCCTACGAGCAGTACTTC,CASSWRQGSYEQYF
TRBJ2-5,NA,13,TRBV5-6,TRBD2,TGTGCCAGCAGCTGGGGGGGGAAAGAGACCCAGTACTTC,CASSWGGKETQYF
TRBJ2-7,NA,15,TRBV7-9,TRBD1,TGTGCCAGCAGCGACAGGGGGCGCCCCTCCTACGAGCAGTACTTC,CASSDRGRPSYEQYF
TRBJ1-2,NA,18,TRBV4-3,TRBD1,TGCGCCAGCAGCCCAAACCTTCCGGGACAGGGCTTTCTGTTTGGCTACACCTTC,CASSPNLPGQGFLFGYTF
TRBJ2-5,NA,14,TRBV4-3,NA,TGCGCCAGCAGCCAAGAAAACGCGCTGGAGACCCAGTACTTC,CASSQENALETQYF
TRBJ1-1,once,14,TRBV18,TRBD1,TGTGCCAGCTCACCGAGAGGGGGCGACACTGAAGCTTTCTTT,CASSPRGGDTEAFF
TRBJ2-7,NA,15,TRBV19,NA,TGTGCCAGTAGTATAGAGGGCCAGGGTCATTACGAGCAGTACTTC,CASSIEGQGHYEQYF
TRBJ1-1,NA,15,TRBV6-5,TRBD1,TGTGCCAGCAGTTACGATCCGGGACAGGGGACTGAAGCTTTCTTT,CASSYDPGQGTEAFF
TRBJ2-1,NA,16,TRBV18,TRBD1,TGTGCCAGCTCACCCTTGGACAGGGCCCTTTACAATGAGCAGTTCTTC,CASSPLDRALYNEQFF
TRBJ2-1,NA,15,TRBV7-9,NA,TGTGCCAGCAGCTCACCAAGGGGGGGACACGTTAAGCAGTTCTTC,CASSSPRGGHVKQFF
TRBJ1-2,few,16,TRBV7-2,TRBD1,TGTGCCAGCAGCTTGGGTTTAACAGGGGTAGTAAGAGGCTACACCTTC,CASSLGLTGVVRGYTF
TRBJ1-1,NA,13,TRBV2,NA,TGTGCCAGCGCATCCAGGTTTCAAGCTGAAGCTTTCTTT,CASASRFQAEAFF
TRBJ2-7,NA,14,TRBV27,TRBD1,TGTGCCAGCAGTTCCGGGACAGAGGTCTACGAGCAGTACTTC,CASSSGTEVYEQYF
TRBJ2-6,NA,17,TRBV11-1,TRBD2,TGTGCCAGCAGCTTTCGAGCGGGGGGCTCTGGGGCCAACGTCCTGACTTTC,CASSFRAGGSGANVLTF
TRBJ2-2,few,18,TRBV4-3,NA,TGCGCCAGCAGCCAAACAACCCCCGGGGGAAGAAGGACCGGGGAGCTGTTTTTT,CASSQTTPGGRRTGELFF
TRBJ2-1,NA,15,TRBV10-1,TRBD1,TGCGCCAGCAGTGGGGGGACAGGGGGCTACAATGAGCAGTTCTTC,CASSGGTGGYNEQFF
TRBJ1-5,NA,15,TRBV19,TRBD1,TGTGCCAGTAGTACTCAGGGGGATGCGCATCAGCCCCAGCATTTT,CASSTQGDAHQPQHF
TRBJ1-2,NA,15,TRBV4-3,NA,TGCGCCAGCAGCCAAGACACCGGGGGGCCGGGTGGCTACACCTTC,CASSQDTGGPGGYTF
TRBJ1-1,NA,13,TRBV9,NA,TGTGCCAGCAGCGTAGGCCCGCAGGGTGAAGCTTTCTTT,CASSVGPQGEAFF
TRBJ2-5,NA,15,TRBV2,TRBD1,TGTGCCAGCAGTGAGAACAGGGGGCTGGGGGGGACCCAGTACTTC,CASSENRGLGGTQYF
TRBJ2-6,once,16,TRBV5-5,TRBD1,TGTGCCAGCAGCTGGGGACAGCCCTCTGGGGCCAACGTCCTGACTTTC,CASSWGQPSGANVLTF
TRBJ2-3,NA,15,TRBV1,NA,TGCACCAGCACCGGGACTGACACTAGCACAGATACGCAGTATTTT,CTSTGTDTSTDTQYF
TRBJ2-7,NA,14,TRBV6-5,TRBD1,TGTGCCAGCAGTCGGGACAGGGGGTACTACGAGCAGTACTTC,CASSRDRGYYEQYF
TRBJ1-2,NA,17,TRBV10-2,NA,TGCGCCAGCAGCCTCATGCAGGGGACAAAAGCTAACTATGGCTACACCTTC,CASSLMQGTKANYGYTF
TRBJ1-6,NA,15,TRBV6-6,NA,TGTGCCAGCAGTTATAGCGACGGACGTAATTCACCCCTCCACTTT,CASSYSDGRNSPLHF
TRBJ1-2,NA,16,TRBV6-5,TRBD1,TGTGCCAGCAGTTATACCCGGACAGGGGGCAATTATGGCTACACCTTC,CASSYTRTGGNYGYTF
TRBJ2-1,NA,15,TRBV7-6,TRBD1,TGTGCCAGCAGCTTAGGGACAGGGGTCGTCAATGAGCAGTTCTTC,CASSLGTGVVNEQFF
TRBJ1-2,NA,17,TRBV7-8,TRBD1,TGTGCCAGCAGCTTAGTGGCGGGGACAGGGCCTAACTATGGCTACACCTTC,CASSLVAGTGPNYGYTF
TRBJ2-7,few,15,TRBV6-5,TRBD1,TGTGCCAGTAACCCGGTAGAGGGGGCTGTTTACGAGCAGTACTTC,CASNPVEGAVYEQYF
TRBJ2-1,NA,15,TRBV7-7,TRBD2,TGTGCCAGCAGCTTAACTAGCGGGGGGGTAGGTGAGCAGTTCTTC,CASSLTSGGVGEQFF
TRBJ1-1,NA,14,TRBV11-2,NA,TGTGCCAGCAGCGCTCCCCTGGGGCGCACTTTAGCTTTCTTT,CASSAPLGRTLAFF
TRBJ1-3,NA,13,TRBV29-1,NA,TGCAGCGGGTTGTTAGTGGGCGAGAGGGCCATATATTTT,CSGLLVGERAIYF
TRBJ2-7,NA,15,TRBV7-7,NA,TGTGCCAGCAGCTTCCGGCAGGGGTTAGGCTACGAGCAGTACTTC,CASSFRQGLGYEQYF
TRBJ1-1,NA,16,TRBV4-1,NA,TGCGCCAGCAGCCAAGGAAGAGGCCAGGAGGGCCCTGAAGCTTTCTTT,CASSQGRGQEGPEAFF
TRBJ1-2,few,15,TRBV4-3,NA,TGCGCCAGCAGCCAAGTACAGGTTGTCCTCGATGGCTACACCTTC,CASSQVQVVLDGYTF
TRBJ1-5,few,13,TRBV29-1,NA,TGCAGCGTTGGCCAGATGAACAATCAGCCCCAGCATTTT,CSVGQMNNQPQHF
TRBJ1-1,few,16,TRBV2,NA,TGTGCCAGCAGTGTCCCAGGGGCTACCATGAACACTGAAGCTTTCTTT,CASSVPGATMNTEAFF
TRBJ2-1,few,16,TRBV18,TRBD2,TGTGCCAGCTCACGGGGGCTAGCGGGGGTGACCAATGAGCAGTTCTTC,CASSRGLAGVTNEQFF